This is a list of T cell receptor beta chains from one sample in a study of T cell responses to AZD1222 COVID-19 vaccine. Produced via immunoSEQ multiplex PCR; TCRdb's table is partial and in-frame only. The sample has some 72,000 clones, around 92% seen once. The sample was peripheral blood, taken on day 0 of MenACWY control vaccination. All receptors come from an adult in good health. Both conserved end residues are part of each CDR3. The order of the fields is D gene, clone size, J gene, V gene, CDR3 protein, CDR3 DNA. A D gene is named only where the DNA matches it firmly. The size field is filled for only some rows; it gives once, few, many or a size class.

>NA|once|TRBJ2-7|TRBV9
CASSVGLGGSYEQYF
TGTGCCAGCAGCGTAGGGTTGGGAGGCTCCTACGAGCAGTACTTC
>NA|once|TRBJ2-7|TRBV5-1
CASSQRGGTYEQYF
TGCGCCAGCAGCCAAAGAGGAGGGACCTACGAGCAGTACTTC
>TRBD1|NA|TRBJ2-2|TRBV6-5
CASSLPGQGLFF
TGTGCCAGCAGTCTCCCGGGACAGGGGCTGTTTTTT
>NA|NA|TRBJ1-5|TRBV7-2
CASSLAGLNNQPQHF
TGTGCCAGCAGCTTAGCCGGACTCAACAATCAGCCCCAGCATTTT
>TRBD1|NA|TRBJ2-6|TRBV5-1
CASSTGQDAGANVLTF
TGCGCCAGCAGCACGGGACAGGACGCCGGGGCCAACGTCCTGACTTTC
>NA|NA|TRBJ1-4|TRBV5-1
CASSSASDSRGMKLFF
TGCGCCAGCAGCTCTGCATCTGACAGTCGGGGGATGAAACTGTTTTTT
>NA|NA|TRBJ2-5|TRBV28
CASSLNPQETQYF
TGTGCCAGCAGTTTGAATCCCCAAGAGACCCAGTACTTC
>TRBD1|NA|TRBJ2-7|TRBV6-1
CASREVPQGWEQYF
TGTGCCAGCAGGGAAGTCCCACAGGGGTGGGAGCAGTACTTC
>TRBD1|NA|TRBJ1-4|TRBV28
CASRGQGGTNEKLFF
TGTGCCAGCCGAGGACAGGGGGGAACTAATGAAAAACTGTTTTTT
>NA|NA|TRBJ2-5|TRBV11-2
CASSLSRKETQYF
TGTGCCAGCAGCTTATCTCGGAAAGAGACCCAGTACTTC
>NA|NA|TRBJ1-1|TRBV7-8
CASSLDRLRNTEAFF
TGTGCCAGCAGCTTAGACAGACTAAGGAACACTGAAGCTTTCTTT
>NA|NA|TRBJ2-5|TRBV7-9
CASSIRTAQETQYF
TGTGCCAGCAGCATCCGGACAGCCCAAGAGACCCAGTACTTC
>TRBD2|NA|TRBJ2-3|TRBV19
CASGTSGNTDTQYF
TGTGCCAGCGGGACTAGCGGGAACACAGATACGCAGTATTTT
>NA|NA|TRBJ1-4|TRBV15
CATSRTNTGFNEKLFF
TGTGCCACCAGCAGAACAAACACAGGTTTTAATGAAAAACTGTTTTTT
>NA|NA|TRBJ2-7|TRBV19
CASRGGSTGYEQYF
TGTGCCAGTAGGGGGGGATCGACAGGCTACGAGCAGTACTTC
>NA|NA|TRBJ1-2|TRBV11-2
CASSLDLEYGYTF
TGTGCCAGCAGCTTAGATCTTGAGTATGGCTACACCTTC
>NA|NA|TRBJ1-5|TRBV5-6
CASSFQGEGQPQHF
TGTGCCAGCAGCTTCCAGGGAGAAGGTCAGCCCCAGCATTTT
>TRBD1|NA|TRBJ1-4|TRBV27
CASSLSARGPEKLFF
TGTGCCAGCAGTTTATCAGCCAGGGGGCCTGAAAAACTGTTTTTT
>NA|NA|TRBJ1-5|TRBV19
CASSIDGTDSNQPQHF
TGTGCCAGTAGTATCGACGGGACGGATAGCAATCAGCCCCAGCATTTT
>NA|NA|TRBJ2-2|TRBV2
CASSDIPAGGTFANTGELFF
TGTGCCAGCAGTGACATCCCGGCCGGGGGTACGTTCGCGAACACCGGGGAGCTGTTTTTT
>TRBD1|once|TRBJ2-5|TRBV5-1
CASSLVMDRGISQETQYF
TGCGCCAGCAGCTTGGTAATGGACAGGGGTATTTCCCAAGAGACCCAGTACTTC
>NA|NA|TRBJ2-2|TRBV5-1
CASSQGSQGSGELFF
TGCGCCAGCAGCCAGGGGTCTCAGGGAAGCGGGGAGCTGTTTTTT
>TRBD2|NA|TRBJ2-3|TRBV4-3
CASSLHRGGTNTQYF
TGCGCCAGCAGCCTTCACCGGGGGGGCACAAATACGCAGTATTTT
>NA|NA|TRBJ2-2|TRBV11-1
CASSLRRGNTGELFF
TGTGCCAGCAGCTTACGCAGGGGGAACACCGGGGAGCTGTTTTTT
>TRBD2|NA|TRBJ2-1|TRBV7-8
CASSLVFASGSRNEQFF
TGTGCCAGCAGCTTAGTTTTCGCTAGCGGGAGTCGTAATGAGCAGTTCTTC
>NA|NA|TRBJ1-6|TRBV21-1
CASSKGIGDNSPLHF
TGTGCCAGCAGCAAAGGAATAGGGGACAATTCACCCCTCCACTTT
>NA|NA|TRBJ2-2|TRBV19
CASSISAPSPGGELFF
TGTGCCAGTAGTATTTCGGCGCCCTCTCCTGGCGGGGAGCTGTTTTTT
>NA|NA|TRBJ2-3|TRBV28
CASSSIGDTQYF
TGTGCCAGCAGCAGTATAGGGGATACGCAGTATTTT
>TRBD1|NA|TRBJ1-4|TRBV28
CASETQGSNEKLFF
TGTGCCAGCGAAACACAGGGGAGTAATGAAAAACTGTTTTTT
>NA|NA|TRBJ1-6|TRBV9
CASSAGDIPNSPLHF
TGTGCCAGCAGTGCGGGGGACATCCCTAATTCACCCCTCCACTTT
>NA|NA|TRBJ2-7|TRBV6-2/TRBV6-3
CASSPRGQRYEQYF
TGTGCCAGCAGTCCCCGCGGCCAACGCTACGAGCAGTACTTC
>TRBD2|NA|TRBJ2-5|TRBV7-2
CASSVTSGTGETQYF
TGTGCCAGCAGCGTTACTAGCGGGACTGGGGAGACCCAGTACTTC
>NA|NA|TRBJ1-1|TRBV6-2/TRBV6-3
CASSYGGLGNTEAFF
TGTGCCAGCAGCTATGGGGGGTTGGGGAACACTGAAGCTTTCTTT
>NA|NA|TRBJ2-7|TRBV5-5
CASSAASWGEQYF
TGTGCCAGCAGCGCTGCAAGTTGGGGCGAGCAGTACTTC
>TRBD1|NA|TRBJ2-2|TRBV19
CASSIGTGIEAGELFF
TGTGCCAGTAGTATAGGGACAGGGATAGAGGCCGGGGAGCTGTTTTTT
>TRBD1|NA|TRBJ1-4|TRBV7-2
CASSSGQPNEKLFF
TGTGCCAGCAGCTCGGGACAGCCAAATGAAAAACTGTTTTTT
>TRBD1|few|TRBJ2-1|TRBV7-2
CASSSPGGGNEQFF
TGTGCCAGCAGCTCGCCAGGGGGCGGCAATGAGCAGTTCTTC
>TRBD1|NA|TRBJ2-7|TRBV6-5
CASSYSRTGVGYEQYF
TGTGCCAGCAGTTACTCTCGGACAGGGGTGGGTTACGAGCAGTACTTC
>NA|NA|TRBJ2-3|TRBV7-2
CASSFPSTDTQYF
TGTGCCAGCAGCTTCCCCAGCACAGATACGCAGTATTTT
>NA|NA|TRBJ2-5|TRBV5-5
CASSLEGTSQETQYF
TGTGCCAGCAGCTTGGAAGGGACGTCCCAAGAGACCCAGTACTTC
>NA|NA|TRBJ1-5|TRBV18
CASSPHEKQPQHF
TGTGCCAGCTCACCACACGAGAAACAGCCCCAGCATTTT
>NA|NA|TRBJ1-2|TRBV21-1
CASSNGEDRGRRLYGYTF
TGTGCCAGCAGCAACGGGGAGGACAGGGGGCGAAGACTCTATGGCTACACCTTC
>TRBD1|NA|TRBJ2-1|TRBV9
CASSVSGRGFGIEQFF
TGTGCCAGCAGCGTGTCGGGCAGGGGGTTTGGTATCGAGCAGTTCTTC
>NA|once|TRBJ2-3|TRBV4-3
CASSQDARQTLSTDTQYF
TGCGCCAGCAGCCAAGACGCCCGACAGACCCTTAGCACAGATACGCAGTATTTT